This record looks at one T cell receptor beta chain sequence and its context. The V and J ends lost 5 bases and 1 base respectively, with 7 bases between them. Germline CDR1 is SGHTA and CDR2 is FQGNSA. This CDR3 has 13 amino acids. This sample stems from a study of control samples from healthy donors and cancer patients. The method was immunoSEQ multiplex PCR; TCRdb's version includes in-frame clones alone and lacks a portion of them. The sample shows roughly 86,000 clones, just over 90% of them seen only once. The chain employs TRBV7-2 and TRBJ2-3, with TRBD2 as a possible D gene (5 bases). Specimen: blood. The clonotype originates from a woman younger than 45 in good health. CDR3 sequence (DNA): TGTGCCAGCAGCCTCGGGGGCACAGATACGCAGTATTTT. The encoded protein is CASSLGGTDTQYF.